This is a list of T cell receptor beta chains from one sample in a study of shared clonotypes between healthy human individuals. TCRdb's copy holds only in-frame clones and misses some; the assay was immunoSEQ multiplex PCR. The sample has about 2.2 million clones, just under 95% seen once. Source material: naive CD8+ T cells from PBMCs. These receptors were taken from a man younger than 35 in good health. Some clones in this sample may be carry-over from other donors' samples. The conserved cysteine and the conserved F or W are not part of the CDR3 here. The listing skips clone size in some rows; elsewhere it reads once, few, many or a size class.

NA TRBV5-8 ASRNGGLAGGRDEQF
NA TRBV7-9 ASSFRDRGINEQF
NA TRBV4-1 ASSPRTSYTGELF
NA TRBV11-2 ASSLGTSGLTYEQY
NA TRBV7-6 ASTISPGKAYEQY
NA TRBV5-4 ASSPWTGSTGELF
NA TRBV15 ATRGGHGQPQH
NA TRBV28 ASSHGQGDFYEQY
NA TRBV27 ASRATSGSIIYEQY
once TRBV9 ASSGVEDRGVQPQH
NA TRBV7-9 ASSLLGGQETQY
NA TRBV28 ASNQDRGHEQY
once TRBV6-5 ASSYSEAGGPDTQY
NA TRBV7-9 ASRGLQGGEQY
NA TRBV13 ASSLATIRANYGYT
NA TRBV5-1 ASSLKDPEGTDTQY
NA TRBV4-1 ASSQDVQY
NA TRBV28 ASSSKRGRGSYEQY
NA TRBV7-8 ASSLASGIMDIQY
NA TRBV4-1 ASSQGASGTRYQETQY
NA TRBV27 ASSFWGRASDTQY
NA TRBV7-3 ASSLVRLAGAGAGELF
NA TRBV7-2 ASSPRQGAGTGELF
NA TRBV28 ASRLDRDTEAF
NA TRBV27 ASGAGGLLYGYT
once TRBV6-6 ASSPDRGHGTQY
NA TRBV5-1 ASSLDGSSGFQETQY
NA TRBV7-2 ASSSTERGEF
NA TRBV9 ASSVAGLAGGPGELF
once TRBV19 ASSVTGDSNQPQH
NA TRBV15 ATSSLGGIAHEQY
NA TRBV27 ASSPPDRGNKREQF
NA TRBV28 ASSPRGRWTEAF
NA TRBV5-1 ASSARTSGSIGELF
NA TRBV11-3 ASSSLGLAGGGNTGELF
NA TRBV29-1 SVLSGPEAF
NA TRBV27 ASRLGNTEAF
NA TRBV19 ASSMDGARETGETQY
NA TRBV7-9 ASSLVETAYEQY
few TRBV7-8 ASSGPRTEAF
NA TRBV4-3 ASSQDRTNYGYT
once TRBV4-2 ASSEAGLPYEQY
NA TRBV6-4 ASSDLSGTDFPYEQY
NA TRBV7-9 ASSLPEVVLGANVLT
few TRBV14 ASSQGGTQPQH
NA TRBV4-3 ASSQDGLGSSPLH
NA TRBV5-6 ASSLSGGVWH
NA TRBV7-3 ASSLMASADGELF
NA TRBV5-4 ASSLGRSNTEAF
NA TRBV19 ASSIDLETVSPHNEQF
NA TRBV27 ASRTGVTSGRSTDTQY
few TRBV7-9 ASSLFGFSYEQY
NA TRBV9 ASNPGTSGPNEQF
NA TRBV4-2 ASSQPLENIQY
NA TRBV27 ASSPSYTEAF